The T cell receptor (beta chain) described here comes from a study of OX40 agonist ivuxolimab in advanced cancers. Using immunoSEQ multiplex PCR, the repertoire was profiled, and TCRdb retains in-frame clones only, with some absent. The top ten hold more than 0.3% of the sample, which has roughly 80,000 clones, 87% seen once. This clone was detected only once. Germline V lookup: CDR1 KGHSH, CDR2 LQKENI. The CDR3 extends over 15 amino acids. J gave up 2 bases and V 4 bases, and 5 bases lay outside the gene matches. Sample: CD4+ or CD8+ T cells sorted from blood, taken in a trial of the OX40 agonist ivuxolimab. The receptor was isolated from an adult with an advanced solid tumor such as melanoma, head and neck, liver or kidney cancer. V usage is TRBV18 and J usage is TRBJ1-5; 7 nucleotides align to TRBD1. The CDR3 loop reads CASSLDRVGNQPQHF. As DNA, the CDR3 is TGTGCCAGCTCACTCGACAGGGTGGGCAATCAGCCCCAGCATTTT.